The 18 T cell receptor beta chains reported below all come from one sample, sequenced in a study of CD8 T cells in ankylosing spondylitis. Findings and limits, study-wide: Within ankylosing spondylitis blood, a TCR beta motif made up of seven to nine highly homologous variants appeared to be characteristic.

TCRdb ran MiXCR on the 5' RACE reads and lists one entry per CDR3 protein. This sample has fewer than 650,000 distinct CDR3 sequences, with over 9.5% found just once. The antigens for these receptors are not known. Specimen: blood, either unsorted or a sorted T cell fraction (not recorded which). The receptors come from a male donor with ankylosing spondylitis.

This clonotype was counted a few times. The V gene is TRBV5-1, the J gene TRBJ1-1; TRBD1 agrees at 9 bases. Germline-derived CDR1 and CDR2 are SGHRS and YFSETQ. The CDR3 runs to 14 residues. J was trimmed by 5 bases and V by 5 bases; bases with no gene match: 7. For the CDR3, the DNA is TGCGCCAGCAGAGCCGGGACAGGGAGGACTGAAGCTTTCTTT. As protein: CASRAGTGRTEAFF.

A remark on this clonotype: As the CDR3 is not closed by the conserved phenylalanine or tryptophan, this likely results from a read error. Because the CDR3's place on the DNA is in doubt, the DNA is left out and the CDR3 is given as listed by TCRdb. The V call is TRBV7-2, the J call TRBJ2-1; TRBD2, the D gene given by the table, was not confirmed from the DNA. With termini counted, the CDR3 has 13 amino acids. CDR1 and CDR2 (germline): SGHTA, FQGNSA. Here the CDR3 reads CASSLGASGRAYI.

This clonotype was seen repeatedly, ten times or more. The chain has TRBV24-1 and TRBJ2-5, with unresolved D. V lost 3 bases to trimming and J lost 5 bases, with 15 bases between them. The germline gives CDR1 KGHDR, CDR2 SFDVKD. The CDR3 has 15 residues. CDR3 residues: CATSDPSIGLETQYF. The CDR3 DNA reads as TGTGCCACCAGTGATCCGTCGATCGGTTTGGAGACCCAGTACTTC.

The CDR3, as DNA: TGTGCCAGCAGTTTTAGAGACAGGGGCTTTTACACTGAAGCTTTCTTT. The encoded protein is CASSFRDRGFYTEAFF. The chain employs TRBV6-5 and TRBJ1-1, with 8 positions matching TRBD1. CDR3 length: 16 residues. The V and J ends lost 4 bases and 3 bases, in that order; junction bases with no gene match: 10. Germline CDR1 reads MNHEY; CDR2 reads SVGAGI.

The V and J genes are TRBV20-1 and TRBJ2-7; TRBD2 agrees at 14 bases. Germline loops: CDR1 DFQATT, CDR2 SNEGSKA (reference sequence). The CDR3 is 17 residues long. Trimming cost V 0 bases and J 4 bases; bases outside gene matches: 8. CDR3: CSARDTGTSGSGYEQYF. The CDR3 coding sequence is TGCAGTGCTAGAGATACCGGGACTAGCGGGAGCGGTTACGAGCAGTACTTC.

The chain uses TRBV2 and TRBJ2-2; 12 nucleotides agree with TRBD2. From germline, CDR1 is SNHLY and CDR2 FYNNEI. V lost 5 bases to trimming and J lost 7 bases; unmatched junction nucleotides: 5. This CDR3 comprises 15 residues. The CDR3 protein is CASSRTSGMVGELFF. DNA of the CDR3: TGTGCCAGCAGTAGGACTAGCGGGATGGTCGGGGAGCTGTTTTTT.

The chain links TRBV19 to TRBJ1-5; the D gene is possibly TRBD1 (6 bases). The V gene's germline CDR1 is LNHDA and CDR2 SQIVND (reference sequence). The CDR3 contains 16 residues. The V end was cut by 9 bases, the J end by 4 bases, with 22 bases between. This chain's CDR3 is CASLGDTSWRNQPQHF. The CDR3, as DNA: TGTGCCAGCTTGGGGGACACATCCTGGAGAAATCAGCCCCAGCATTTT.

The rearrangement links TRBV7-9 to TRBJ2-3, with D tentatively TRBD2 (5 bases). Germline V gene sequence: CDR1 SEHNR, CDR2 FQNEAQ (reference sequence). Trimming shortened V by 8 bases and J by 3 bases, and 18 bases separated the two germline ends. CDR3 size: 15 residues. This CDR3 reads CASGLTGLTTDTQYF. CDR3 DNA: TGTGCCAGCGGACTCACGGGCCTGACGACAGATACGCAGTATTTT.

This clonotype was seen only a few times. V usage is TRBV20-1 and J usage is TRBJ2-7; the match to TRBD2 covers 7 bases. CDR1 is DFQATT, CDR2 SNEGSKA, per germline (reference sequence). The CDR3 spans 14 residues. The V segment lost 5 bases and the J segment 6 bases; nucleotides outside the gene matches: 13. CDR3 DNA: TGCAGTGCTCCGATCATAGCGGGTCCTGGCGAGCAGTACTTC. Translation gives CSAPIIAGPGEQYF.

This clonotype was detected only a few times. CDR3 amino acids: CASSLRTGRGVGEQFF. The CDR3 nucleotides are TGTGCCAGCAGCCTACGGACAGGGAGGGGGGTCGGTGAGCAGTTCTTC. The J gene is TRBJ2-1, the V gene TRBV7-2; tentatively, D is TRBD1 (8 bases). The V gene's germline CDR1 is SGHTA and CDR2 FQGNSA. The length of the CDR3 is 16 residues. The ends were cut back, 5 bases at V and 9 bases at J, with 23 bases in the middle.

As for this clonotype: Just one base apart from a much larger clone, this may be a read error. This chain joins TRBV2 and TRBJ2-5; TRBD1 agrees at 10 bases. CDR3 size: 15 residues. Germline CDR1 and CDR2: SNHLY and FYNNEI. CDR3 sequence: CAGSPDRGAKETQYF. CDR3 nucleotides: TGTGCCGGCAGTCCGGACAGGGGGGCTAAAGAGACCCAGTACTTC.

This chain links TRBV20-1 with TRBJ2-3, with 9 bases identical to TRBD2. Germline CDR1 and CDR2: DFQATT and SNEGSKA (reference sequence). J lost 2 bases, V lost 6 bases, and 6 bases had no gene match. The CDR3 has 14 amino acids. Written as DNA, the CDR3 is TGCAGTGCCCTAGCGGGACCCTCCACAGATACGCAGTATTTT. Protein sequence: CSALAGPSTDTQYF.

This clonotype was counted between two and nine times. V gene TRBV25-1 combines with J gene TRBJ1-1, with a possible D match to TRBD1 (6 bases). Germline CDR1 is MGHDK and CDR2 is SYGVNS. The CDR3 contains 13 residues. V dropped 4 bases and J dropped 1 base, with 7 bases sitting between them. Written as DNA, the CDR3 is TGTGCCAGCAGTGTGGGGGCGAACACTGAAGCTTTCTTT. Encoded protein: CASSVGANTEAFF.

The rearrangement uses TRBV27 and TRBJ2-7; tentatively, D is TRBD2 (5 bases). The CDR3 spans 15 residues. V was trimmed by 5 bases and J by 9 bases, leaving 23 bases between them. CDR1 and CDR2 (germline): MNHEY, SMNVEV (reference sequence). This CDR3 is CASSPGVDRLSRQYF. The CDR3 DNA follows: TGTGCCAGCAGTCCCGGGGTAGACCGGCTGTCTCGGCAGTACTTC.

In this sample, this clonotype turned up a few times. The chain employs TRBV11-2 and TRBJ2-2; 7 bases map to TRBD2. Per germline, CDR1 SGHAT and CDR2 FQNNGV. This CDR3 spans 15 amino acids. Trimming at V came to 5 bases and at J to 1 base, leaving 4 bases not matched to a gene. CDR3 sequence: CASSSLAVNTGELFF. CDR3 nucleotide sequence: TGTGCCAGCAGCAGTCTAGCGGTGAACACCGGGGAGCTGTTTTTT. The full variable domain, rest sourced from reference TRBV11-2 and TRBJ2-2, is EAGVAQSPRYKIIEKRQSVAFWCNPISGHATLYWYQQILGQGPKLLIQFQNNGVVDDSQLPKDRFSAERLKGVDSTLKIQPAKLEDSAVYLCASSSLAVNTGELFFGEGSRLTVL.

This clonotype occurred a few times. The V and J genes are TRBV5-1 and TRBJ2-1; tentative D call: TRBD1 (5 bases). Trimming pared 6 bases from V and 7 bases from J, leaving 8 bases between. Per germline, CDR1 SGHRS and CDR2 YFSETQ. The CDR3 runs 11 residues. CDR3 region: CASKQVNEQFF. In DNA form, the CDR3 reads TGCGCCAGCAAACAGGTAAATGAGCAGTTCTTC.

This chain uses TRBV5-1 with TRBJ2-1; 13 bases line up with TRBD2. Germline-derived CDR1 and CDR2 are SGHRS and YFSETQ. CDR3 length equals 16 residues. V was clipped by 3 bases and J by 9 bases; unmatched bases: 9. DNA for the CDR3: TGCGCCAGCAGCTCCACGACTAGCGGGAGGATTGGTGAGCAGTTCTTC. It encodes CASSSTTSGRIGEQFF.

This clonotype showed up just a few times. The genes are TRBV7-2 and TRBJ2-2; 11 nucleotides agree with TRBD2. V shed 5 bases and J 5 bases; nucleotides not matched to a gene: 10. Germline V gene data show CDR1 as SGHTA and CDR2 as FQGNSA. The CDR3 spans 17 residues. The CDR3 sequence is CASSPPSGRLGTGELFF. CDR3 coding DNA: TGTGCCAGCAGCCCCCCTAGCGGGAGGCTGGGAACCGGGGAGCTGTTTTTT.